This T cell receptor (beta chain) appears in the sequencing data of a study of neurological immune-mediated disorders. Many counts were recorded for this clonotype. The target antigen is unknown. Study-wide points: In HTLV-1-associated myelopathy, TCR clonal expansion was greatest, whereas multiple sclerosis had the least, falling below healthy controls.

In germline, CDR1 is DFQATT, CDR2 SNEGSKA (reference sequence). Trimming took 0 bases from V and 4 from J, leaving 12 bases between them. This CDR3 contains 15 residues. From the 5' RACE reads, TCRdb called clonotypes with MiXCR, one entry per CDR3 protein. The table lists more than 45,000 distinct CDR3 sequences, roughly an eighth of them singletons. This receptor was taken from a man in his 60s in good health. The sample taken for sequencing was PBMCs. The chain joins TRBV20-1 to TRBJ2-2, with D hard to call. The CDR3 sequence: CSARDRRFSTGELFF. DNA of the CDR3: TGCAGTGCTAGAGATCGGCGGTTTTCCACCGGGGAGCTGTTTTTT.